What follows are 27 T cell receptor beta chains derived from one specimen sequenced in a study of blood T cell repertoires in COVID-19. Data came from immunoSEQ multiplex PCR; TCRdb stores just in-frame clones and leaves some out. The sample includes over 200,000 clones, roughly nine tenths of them seen just once. Sequenced input: PBMCs or T cells enriched from blood (not recorded which). The receptors originated from a human donor in a cohort exposed to, infected with or recovered from COVID-19 (not recorded which). The donor label of this sample is uncertain.

The table lists this clone with a count of one. The chain recombines TRBV27 with TRBJ2-5, with 7 bases that match TRBD1. J lost 5 bases, V lost 5 bases, and 5 bases had no gene match. This CDR3 has 13 amino acids. Germline V gene data show CDR1 as MNHEY and CDR2 as SMNVEV (reference sequence). The CDR3 spells CASSPTGEETQYF. The CDR3 DNA reads TGTGCCAGCAGTCCAACAGGGGAGGAGACCCAGTACTTC.

The V call is TRBV6-1, the J call TRBJ2-7; TRBD2 agrees at 9 bases. Germline V gives CDR1 MNHNS, CDR2 SASEGT. CDR3 length: 18 residues. V dropped 1 base and J dropped 0; count of bases not matched to a gene: 10. DNA for the CDR3: TGTGCCAGCAGTGAAGGCCTCCAGCAGCGGGGGGTCTCCTACGAGCAGTACTTC. This sequence encodes CASSEGLQQRGVSYEQYF.

This CDR3 is CASSHNADTQYF. CDR3 DNA: TGCGCCAGCAGCCACAATGCAGATACGCAGTATTTT. The chain joins TRBV4-3 to TRBJ2-3, with D unresolved. Germline values: CDR1 LGHNA, CDR2 YSLEER. V lost 3 bases and J 4 bases, leaving 5 bases between the germline ends. This CDR3 comprises 12 residues.

V usage is TRBV7-8 and J usage is TRBJ2-5, with 8 bases matching TRBD2. Germline CDR1 SGHVS, CDR2 FQNEAQ. The CDR3 covers 15 residues. V shed 2 bases and J 2 bases; nucleotides not matched to a gene: 4. CDR3 loop: CASSLNGGEQETQYF. The CDR3 nucleotides read TGTGCCAGCAGCTTAAACGGGGGGGAACAAGAGACCCAGTACTTC.

This chain uses TRBV6-5 with TRBJ1-4; the match to TRBD1 covers 9 bases. V trimming: 3 bases; J trimming: 9 bases; junction bases outside the gene matches: 5. CDR3 length: 14 residues. Germline CDR1 is MNHEY and CDR2 is SVGAGI. This CDR3 reads CASSYGTGLKKLFF. For the CDR3, the DNA is TGTGCCAGCAGTTATGGGACAGGGCTGAAAAAACTGTTTTTT.

This clone was seen a few times. The chain recombines TRBV13 with TRBJ1-3; TRBD1 is a possible D gene (5 bases). The CDR3 has 15 amino acids. Germline V gives CDR1 PRHDT, CDR2 FYEKMQ (reference sequence). V was clipped by 4 bases and J by 0 bases, with 10 bases between them. CDR3 nucleotide sequence: TGTGCCAGCAGCTCGGGACTGACCTCTGGAAACACCATATATTTT. Translating gives CASSSGLTSGNTIYF.

V gene TRBV19 combines with J gene TRBJ1-1, with 7 bases aligning to TRBD1. V dropped 8 bases and J dropped 11; count of bases not matched to a gene: 17. This CDR3 has 14 amino acids. Germline V lookup: CDR1 LNHDA, CDR2 SQIVND (reference sequence). CDR3 in amino acids: CASDDRVTLTRAFF. The CDR3 bases are TGTGCCAGTGACGACAGGGTGACCCTCACAAGGGCTTTCTTT.

At least ten counts were recorded for this clone. The chain carries TRBV5-6 and TRBJ1-2; TRBD1 matches 7 bases. The CDR3 is made up of 11 amino acids. V was clipped by 2 bases and J by 13 bases; unmatched bases: 5. Germline CDR1 is SGHDT and CDR2 is YYEEEE. The CDR3 spells CASSFDRDSTF. The CDR3, as DNA: TGTGCCAGCAGCTTTGACAGGGACAGCACCTTC. Supplemented by reference TRBV5-6 and TRBJ1-2, the full variable domain reads DAGVTQSPTHLIKTRGQQVTLRCSPKSGHDTVSWYQQALGQGPQFIFQYYEEEERQRGNFPDRFSGHQFPNYSSELNVNALLLGDSALYLCASSFDRDSTFGSGTRLTVV.

This clone has more than one count but fewer than ten. The chain combines TRBV6-5 with TRBJ2-5; tentatively, D is TRBD1 (5 bases). CDR1 is MNHEY and CDR2 is SVGAGI in the germline V gene. This CDR3 spans 13 amino acids. The V and J ends lost 6 bases and 5 bases respectively, with 13 bases between them. As DNA, the CDR3 is TGTGCCAGCAGCCACCCAGGGCACGAGACCCAGTACTTC. Translated, it gives CASSHPGHETQYF.

This chain joins TRBV5-6 and TRBJ1-3, with 10 bases that match TRBD1. CDR3 length: 15 amino acids. From germline, CDR1 is SGHDT and CDR2 YYEEEE. V was clipped by 4 bases and J by 1 base; unmatched bases: 2. CDR3 DNA: TGTGCCAGCAGCCGACAGGGGGCATCTGGAAACACCATATATTTT. Protein sequence: CASSRQGASGNTIYF.

This chain joins TRBV30 and TRBJ2-7, with 8 nucleotides matching TRBD2. In germline, CDR1 is GTSNPN, CDR2 SVGIG (reference sequence). Germline trimming cut 0 bases from V and 9 bases from J; bases unmatched to any gene: 16. The CDR3 contains 16 residues. In DNA, the CDR3 is TGTGCCTGGAGTGTTTCCCGGACAGCGGGGGCCTCCCGGCAGTACTTC. It yields the protein CAWSVSRTAGASRQYF.

The V and J genes are TRBV4-1 and TRBJ1-6; TRBD1 aligns across 12 bases. Trimming cost V 2 bases and J 9 bases; bases outside gene matches: 5. This CDR3 has 16 residues. Germline CDR1 is MGHRA and CDR2 is YSYEKL. The CDR3 DNA sequence: TGCGCCAGCAGCCAATTGGGACAGGGGGCGGGTTCACCCCTCCACTTT. Translation gives CASSQLGQGAGSPLHF.

The chain links TRBV5-4 to TRBJ1-6, with 7 bases aligning to TRBD1. Losses at the gene ends were 3 bases for V and 7 bases for J; bases not matched to a gene: 7. Germline lookup yields CDR1 SGHNT and CDR2 YYREEE (reference sequence). The CDR3 has 15 residues. The CDR3 bases are TGTGCCAGCAGCTCTCCGGGACAGCAGAATTCACCCCTCCACTTT. This sequence encodes CASSSPGQQNSPLHF.

The V call is TRBV20-1, the J call TRBJ1-4; D might be TRBD1 (6 bases). Looked up from germline, CDR1 is DFQATT and CDR2 is SNEGSKA (reference sequence). V lost 3 bases and J lost 0, with 11 bases in between. The CDR3 contains 15 residues. In DNA form, the CDR3 reads TGCAGTGCTAGTTCTACAGGGCCAACTAATGAAAAACTGTTTTTT. Translation: CSASSTGPTNEKLFF.

The chain uses TRBV6-2 or TRBV6-3 and TRBJ2-2, with no clear D. In germline, CDR1 is MNHEY, CDR2 SVGEGT. Between the trimmed V and J ends, which lost 4 bases and 5 bases, there was a span of 11 bases. The CDR3 loop spans 14 amino acids. CDR3 coding DNA: TGTGCCAGCAGTTCCGCCAGAAGAACCGGGGAGCTGTTTTTT. It specifies CASSSARRTGELFF.

This clone was observed a handful of times. The chain carries TRBV11-2 and TRBJ2-7; 7 bases are a match to TRBD2. Germline CDR1 is SGHAT and CDR2 is FQNNGV. The CDR3 totals 14 residues. The V and J ends lost 2 bases and 6 bases, in that order; junction bases with no gene match: 7. CDR3 in amino acids: CASSLNIGGFEQYF. The CDR3 region has the DNA TGTGCCAGCAGCTTAAACATCGGGGGGTTCGAGCAGTACTTC.

V is TRBV19 and J is TRBJ2-7, with 10 bases that match TRBD2. CDR3 size: 15 residues. V lost 6 bases and J lost 3; bases outside the gene matches: 8. From germline, CDR1 is LNHDA and CDR2 SQIVND (reference sequence). Here the CDR3 DNA reads TGTGCCAGTAGCAGCGGGGGGGGCGTTTACTACGAGCAGTACTTC. It translates to CASSSGGGVYYEQYF.

V is TRBV9 and J is TRBJ2-5, with a weak D call TRBD1 (7 bases). Germline CDR1 and CDR2: SGDLS and YYNGEE. V shed 0 bases and J shed 5 bases, with 20 bases lying between them. The CDR3 has 17 residues. The CDR3 loop reads CASSVAPPQGGGETQYF. CDR3 sequence (DNA): TGTGCCAGCAGCGTAGCTCCCCCGCAGGGGGGTGGGGAGACCCAGTACTTC. The whole variable domain, remainder taken from reference TRBV9 and TRBJ2-5, is DSGVTQTPKHLITATGQRVTLRCSPRSGDLSVYWYQQSLDQGLQFLIQYYNGEERAKGNILERFSAQQFPDLHSELNLSSLELGDSALYFCASSVAPPQGGGETQYFGPGTRLLVL.

The rearrangement uses TRBV21-1 and TRBJ1-5. TRBV21-1 is flagged as a pseudogene. There are 18 residues in the CDR3. The CDR3 region is CASSKAGVGGRSNQPQHF. In nucleotides, the CDR3 is TGTGCCAGCAGCAAAGCCGGGGTCGGGGGTCGGAGCAATCAGCCCCAGCATTTT.

The chain couples TRBV25-1 to TRBJ1-2; 10 positions agree with TRBD1. CDR3 size: 15 residues. Germline values: CDR1 MGHDK, CDR2 SYGVNS. V was clipped by 6 bases and J by 4 bases; unmatched bases: 8. The CDR3 sequence is CASRGTGEVGYGYTF. CDR3 nucleotide sequence: TGTGCCAGCAGGGGGACAGGGGAAGTGGGCTATGGCTACACCTTC.

J is TRBJ2-1 and V is TRBV30; 8 bases are shared with TRBD2. After removal of 5 bases from V and 9 bases from J, the junction contained 6 bases not matched to a gene. CDR1 is GTSNPN and CDR2 is SVGIG in the germline V gene (reference sequence). CDR3 length equals 12 residues. CDR3 residues: CAWGAGGGEQFF. CDR3 nucleotides: TGTGCCTGGGGAGCCGGGGGGGGTGAGCAGTTCTTC. The whole variable domain, remainder taken from reference TRBV30 and TRBJ2-1, is SQTIHQWPATLVQPVGSPLSLECTVEGTSNPNLYWYRQAAGRGLQLLFYSVGIGQISSEVPQNLSASRPQDRQFILSSKKLLLSDSGFYLCAWGAGGGEQFFGPGTRLTVL.

The chain combines TRBV6-5 with TRBJ2-5; TRBD1 might be the D (6 bases). V was shortened by 2 bases and J by 2 bases, with 9 bases between the two germline ends. The CDR3 has 14 residues. Germline CDR1 and CDR2: MNHEY and SVGAGI. The CDR3 loop reads CASSYERGQETQYF. As DNA, the CDR3 is TGTGCCAGCAGTTACGAGAGGGGGCAAGAGACCCAGTACTTC.

The rearrangement joins TRBV19 to TRBJ1-2; TRBD1 matches 7 bases. The CDR3 runs to 12 residues. Germline assignment: CDR1 LNHDA and CDR2 SQIVND (reference sequence). V trimming: 6 bases; J trimming: 6 bases; junction bases outside the gene matches: 4. DNA for the CDR3: TGTGCCAGTAGAGGGACAGTGGATGGCTACACCTTC. This gives the protein CASRGTVDGYTF.

The chain is built from TRBV6-5 and TRBJ2-7, with a tentative D call TRBD1 (6 bases). CDR3 length equals 14 residues. V was pared by 6 bases and J by 1 base, with 13 bases between. Looked up from germline, CDR1 is MNHEY and CDR2 is SVGAGI. The CDR3, as DNA: TGTGCCAGCAGAACCGGACAGACGTCCTACGAGCAGTACTTC. It translates to CASRTGQTSYEQYF.

The chain recombines TRBV7-2 with TRBJ2-7, with D possibly being TRBD2 (5 bases). The CDR3 covers 15 residues. The V gene's germline CDR1 is SGHTA and CDR2 FQGNSA. Deletions cut 0 bases from V and 5 bases from J, with 14 bases between. CDR3 nucleotide sequence: TGTGCCAGCAGCTTAGCTAACGGGAATACGGACGAGCAGTACTTC. It encodes CASSLANGNTDEQYF.

The J gene is TRBJ2-1, the V gene TRBV2; 7 bases are shared with TRBD1. The CDR3 length is 14 residues. With V trimmed by 6 bases and J by 5 bases, 7 bases remained unmatched. Per the germline V gene, CDR1 is SNHLY and CDR2 is FYNNEI. The CDR3 loop is CASRTGTVDNEQFF. Written as DNA, the CDR3 is TGTGCCAGCAGGACCGGGACAGTCGACAATGAGCAGTTCTTC.

The chain carries TRBV3-1 (or the pseudogene TRBV3-2) and TRBJ1-2; D might be TRBD1 (5 bases). CDR1 and CDR2 from the germline V gene are LGHDT and YNNKEL (reference sequence). CDR3 size: 15 residues. Trimming removed 3 bases from V and 7 bases from J, with 18 bases in between. The DNA for the CDR3 is TGTGCCAGCAGCCACAAAACCCCAGGGCAGGGTGGCTACACCTTC. It encodes CASSHKTPGQGGYTF.